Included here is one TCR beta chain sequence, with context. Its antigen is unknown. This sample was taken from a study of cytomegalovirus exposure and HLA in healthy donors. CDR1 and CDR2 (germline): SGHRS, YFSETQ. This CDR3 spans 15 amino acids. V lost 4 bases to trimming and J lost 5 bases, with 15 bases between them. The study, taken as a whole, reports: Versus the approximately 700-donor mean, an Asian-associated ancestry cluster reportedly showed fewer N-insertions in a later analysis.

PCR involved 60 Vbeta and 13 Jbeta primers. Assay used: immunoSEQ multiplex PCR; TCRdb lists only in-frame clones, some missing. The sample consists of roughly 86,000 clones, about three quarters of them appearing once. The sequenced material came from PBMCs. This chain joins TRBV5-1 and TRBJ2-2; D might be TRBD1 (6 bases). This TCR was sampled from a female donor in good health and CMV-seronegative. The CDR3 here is CASSRKTGNTGELFF. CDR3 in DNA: TGCGCCAGCAGCCGGAAAACAGGGAATACCGGGGAGCTGTTTTTT.